The 13 T cell receptor beta chains reported below all come from one sample, sequenced in a study of CD8 T cells in Susac syndrome. With random hexamers, 0.5 to 1 ug RNA was reverse transcribed. TCRdb used MiXCR to reprocess the immunoSEQ multiplex PCR reads, holding one entry per CDR3 protein. The table records about 82,000 distinct CDR3 sequences, approximately 96% of them present only once. The sequencing input was CD8+ T cells from PBMCs. These receptors were taken from a human donor with Susac syndrome.

This chain links TRBV2 with TRBJ2-5; 8 positions agree with TRBD1. Germline trimming cut 5 bases from V and 0 bases from J; bases unmatched to any gene: 2. CDR3 length equals 14 residues. Looked up from germline, CDR1 is SNHLY and CDR2 is FYNNEI. DNA of the CDR3: TGTGCCAGCAGTCTACAGGGGGACCAAGAGACCCAGTACTTC. Translated: CASSLQGDQETQYF.

The gene calls are TRBV29-1 and TRBJ2-3, with TRBD2 matching over 7 bases. There are 13 residues in the CDR3. CDR1 is SQVTM, CDR2 ANQGSEA, per germline. J lost 1 base, V lost 6 bases, and 4 bases had no gene match. The CDR3 is CSVAGLRTDTQYF. Here the CDR3 DNA reads TGCAGCGTAGCGGGACTCCGCACAGATACGCAGTATTTT.

This chain connects TRBV30 to TRBJ1-1, with 7 bases fitting TRBD1. Germline V gives CDR1 GTSNPN, CDR2 SVGIG (reference sequence). With 3 bases clipped from V and 4 bases from J, the junction kept 11 bases outside the gene matches. This CDR3 is 15 amino acids long. In DNA form, the CDR3 reads TGTGCCTGGAGGCAGAACAGGGGAGTTAGCACTGAAGCTTTCTTT. Protein: CAWRQNRGVSTEAFF.

V gene TRBV20-1 combines with J gene TRBJ2-3; the match to TRBD2 covers 9 bases. This CDR3 region has 15 residues. Trimming cost V 5 bases and J 4 bases; bases outside gene matches: 10. Germline V gives CDR1 DFQATT, CDR2 SNEGSKA (reference sequence). As DNA, the CDR3 is TGCAGTGCTCCTCTCTTAGCGGGGGTCCCAGATACGCAGTATTTT. Protein sequence: CSAPLLAGVPDTQYF.

The chain employs TRBV30 and TRBJ1-4, with TRBD1 as a possible D gene (6 bases). The CDR3 consists of 15 residues. V was shortened by 2 bases and J by 3 bases, with 13 bases between the two germline ends. Germline V gene lookup returns CDR1 GTSNPN and CDR2 SVGIG (reference sequence). The CDR3 sequence: CAWSQTGMANEKLFF. CDR3 bases: TGTGCCTGGAGTCAAACAGGGATGGCTAATGAAAAACTGTTTTTT.

This chain connects TRBV11-1 to TRBJ2-1; D not resolved. This CDR3 contains 14 residues. The V end lost 3 bases, the J end lost 2 bases, and 8 bases lay between the germline ends. CDR1 is SGHAT and CDR2 is FQDESV in the germline V gene (reference sequence). The CDR3 loop reads CASSLQRAYNEQFF. The CDR3 DNA sequence: TGTGCCAGCAGCTTGCAAAGGGCCTACAATGAGCAGTTCTTC.

The V gene is TRBV12-3 or TRBV12-4, the J gene TRBJ2-2; 9 positions agree with TRBD2. The CDR3 totals 16 residues. V shed 5 bases, J shed 1 base, and the junction held 5 bases outside the gene matches. The CDR3 DNA sequence: TGTGCCAGCAGTCCACGACTAGCGGAGAACACCGGGGAGCTGTTTTTT. Translation: CASSPRLAENTGELFF.

The genes are TRBV29-1 and TRBJ1-1; 8 bases align to TRBD1. The CDR3 covers 15 residues. After removal of 6 bases from V and 0 bases from J, the junction contained 9 bases not matched to a gene. Germline loops: CDR1 SQVTM, CDR2 ANQGSEA. The CDR3, as DNA: TGCAGCGTGATCCCAGGGGGCGGCATGAACACTGAAGCTTTCTTT. Translating gives CSVIPGGGMNTEAFF.

The chain couples TRBV24-1 to TRBJ2-3; maybe TRBD1 (5 bases). This CDR3 has 14 residues. Germline lookup yields CDR1 KGHDR and CDR2 SFDVKD. V lost 3 bases and J lost 4, with 10 bases in between. The CDR3 region is CATSDPLQADTQYF. The CDR3 DNA reads as TGTGCCACCAGTGATCCTCTACAGGCAGATACGCAGTATTTT.

This clonotype was detected a few times. This rearrangement joins TRBV9 to TRBJ2-1, with no clear D. Between the trimmed V and J ends, which lost 4 bases and 5 bases, there was a span of 7 bases. Looked up from germline, CDR1 is SGDLS and CDR2 is YYNGEE. The CDR3 length is 12 residues. The CDR3 sequence is CASSRVDNEQFF. CDR3 nucleotides: TGTGCCAGCAGCCGTGTGGACAATGAGCAGTTCTTC.

This chain links TRBV3-1 with TRBJ2-5; no reliable D call. This CDR3 spans 14 amino acids. Trimming removed 1 base at V and 7 bases at J, with 13 bases between. CDR1 and CDR2 (germline): LGHDT, YNNKEL (reference sequence). This CDR3 reads CASSQGVDTGTQYF. In DNA, the CDR3 is TGTGCCAGCAGCCAAGGGGTAGACACGGGGACCCAGTACTTC.

The chain couples TRBV12-3 or TRBV12-4 to TRBJ2-7, with D hard to call. V lost 9 bases to trimming and J lost 5 bases, with 5 bases between them. The CDR3 totals 9 residues. The CDR3 bases are TGTGCCAGGTGGGACGAGCAGTACTTC. It is translated as CARWDEQYF.

This chain connects TRBV20-1 to TRBJ1-3, with a tentative D call TRBD1 (5 bases). The germline V gene has CDR1 DFQATT and CDR2 SNEGSKA (reference sequence). Deletions cut 4 bases from V and 4 bases from J, with 17 bases between. This CDR3 comprises 15 residues. As DNA, the CDR3 is TGCAGTGCTATGGGACGGCTGGGTCGGGGAAACACCATATATTTT. Its protein product is CSAMGRLGRGNTIYF.